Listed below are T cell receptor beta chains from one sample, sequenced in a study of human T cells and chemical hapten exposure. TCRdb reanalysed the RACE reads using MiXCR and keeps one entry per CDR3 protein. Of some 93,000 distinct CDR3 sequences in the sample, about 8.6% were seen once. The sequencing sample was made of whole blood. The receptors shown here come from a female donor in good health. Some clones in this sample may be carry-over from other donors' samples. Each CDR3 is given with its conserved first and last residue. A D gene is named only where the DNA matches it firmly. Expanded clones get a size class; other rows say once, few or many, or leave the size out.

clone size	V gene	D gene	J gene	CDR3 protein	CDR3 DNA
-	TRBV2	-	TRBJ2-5	CASSGADQETQYF	TGTGCCAGCAGTGGAGCAGACCAAGAGACCCAGTACTTC
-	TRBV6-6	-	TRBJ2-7	CASSGTVTYEQYF	TGTGCCAGCAGCGGAACTGTAACCTACGAGCAGTACTTC
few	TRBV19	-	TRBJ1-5	CASSIEGQPQHF	TGTGCCAGTAGTATCGAGGGTCAGCCCCAGCATTTT
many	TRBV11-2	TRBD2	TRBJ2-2	CASSPGTSGSINTGELFF	TGTGCCAGCAGCCCCGGGACTAGCGGGAGCATAAACACCGGGGAGCTGTTTTTT
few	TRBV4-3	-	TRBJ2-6	CASSQDESASGANVLTF	TGCGCCAGCAGCCAAGATGAGTCGGCCTCTGGGGCCAACGTCCTGACTTTC
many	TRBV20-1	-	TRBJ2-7	CSARRFAGLSYEQYF	TGCAGTGCTAGACGTTTTGCGGGACTGTCCTACGAGCAGTACTTC
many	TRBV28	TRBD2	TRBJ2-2	CASIPSSGNTGELFF	TGTGCCAGCATCCCCTCTAGCGGGAACACCGGGGAGCTGTTTTTT
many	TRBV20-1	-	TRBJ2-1	CSARVIRGFYNEQFF	TGCAGTGCTAGAGTAATTCGCGGTTTCTACAATGAGCAGTTCTTC
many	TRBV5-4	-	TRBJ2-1	CASSLGGATYNEQFF	TGTGCCAGCAGCTTGGGGGGCGCAACCTACAATGAGCAGTTCTTC
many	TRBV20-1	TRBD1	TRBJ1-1	CSASPYGTGPLNTEAFF	TGCAGTGCTAGTCCTTACGGGACAGGGCCGCTGAACACTGAAGCTTTCTTT
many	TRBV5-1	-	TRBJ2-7	CASSPEIAVTYEQYF	TGCGCCAGCAGCCCTGAGATAGCGGTAACCTACGAGCAGTACTTC
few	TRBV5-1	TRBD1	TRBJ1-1	CASSSQVQGAETEAFF	TGCGCCAGCAGCTCTCAAGTGCAGGGGGCGGAAACTGAAGCTTTCTTT
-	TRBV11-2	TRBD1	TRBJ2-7	CASSNGGQGTGEQYF	TGTGCCAGCAGCAACGGGGGACAGGGAACGGGCGAGCAGTACTTC
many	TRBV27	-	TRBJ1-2	CASSLRSGVREGGYTF	TGTGCCAGCAGTTTAAGATCCGGGGTCCGCGAGGGTGGCTACACCTTC
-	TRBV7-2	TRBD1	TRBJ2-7	CASSLDGTGGYEQYF	TGTGCCAGCAGCTTAGATGGGACAGGGGGCTACGAGCAGTACTTC
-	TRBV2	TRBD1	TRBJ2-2	CASRPPGQGATGELFF	TGTGCCAGCAGACCTCCGGGACAGGGGGCCACCGGGGAGCTGTTTTTT
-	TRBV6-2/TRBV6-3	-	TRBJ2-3	CATAPVSTDTQYF	TGTGCTACCGCGCCCGTTAGCACAGATACGCAGTATTTT
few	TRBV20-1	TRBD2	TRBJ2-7	CSARRTSGISSEQYF	TGCAGTGCTAGACGGACTAGCGGGATTAGTAGCGAGCAGTACTTC
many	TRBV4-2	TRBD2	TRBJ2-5	CASSHGLAGMQETQYF	TGTGCCAGCAGCCACGGTCTAGCGGGGATGCAAGAGACCCAGTACTTC
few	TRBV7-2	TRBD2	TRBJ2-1	CASNGTSGKRGYLGEQFF	TGTGCCAGCAACGGGACTAGCGGGAAGAGGGGCTACTTGGGTGAGCAGTTCTTC
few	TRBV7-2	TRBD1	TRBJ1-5	CASSPDREGNRPQHF	TGTGCCAGCAGCCCTGACAGGGAAGGTAACCGGCCCCAGCATTTT
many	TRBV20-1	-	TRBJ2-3	CSARAQITDTQYF	TGCAGTGCTAGAGCCCAGATCACAGATACGCAGTATTTT
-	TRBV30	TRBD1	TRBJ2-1	CAWRDMGQTNEQFF	TGTGCCTGGAGAGACATGGGACAGACAAATGAGCAGTTCTTC
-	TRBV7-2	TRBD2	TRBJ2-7	CASTEVAGRREQYF	TGTGCCAGCACCGAGGTAGCGGGAAGGAGGGAGCAGTACTTC
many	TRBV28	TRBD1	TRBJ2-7	CASTISLWSGGSYEQYF	TGTGCCAGCACCATCAGCCTCTGGTCAGGGGGCTCCTACGAGCAGTACTTC
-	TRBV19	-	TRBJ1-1	CASSDHRRDPEAFF	TGTGCCAGTAGTGATCATCGACGGGACCCTGAAGCTTTCTTT
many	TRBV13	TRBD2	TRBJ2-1	CASSLAGVDNEQFF	TGTGCCAGCAGCTTGGCGGGAGTGGACAATGAGCAGTTCTTC
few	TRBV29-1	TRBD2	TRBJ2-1	CSVAGRGTERYNEQFF	TGCAGCGTCGCGGGGAGGGGAACGGAGCGTTACAATGAGCAGTTCTTC
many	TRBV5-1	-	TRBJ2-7	CASSHESGSPYEQYF	TGCGCCAGCAGTCATGAGTCGGGGTCCCCCTACGAGCAGTACTTC
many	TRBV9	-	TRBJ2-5	CASSVYGQQQETQYF	TGTGCCAGCAGCGTGTATGGACAGCAACAAGAGACCCAGTACTTC
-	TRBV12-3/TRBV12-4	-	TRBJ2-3	CASSLPSTDTQYF	TGTGCCAGCAGTTTACCTAGCACAGATACGCAGTATTTT
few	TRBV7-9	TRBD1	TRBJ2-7	CASSYSQTGTGQYEQYF	TGTGCCAGCAGCTACTCCCAAACCGGGACAGGGCAATACGAGCAGTACTTC
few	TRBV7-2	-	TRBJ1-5	CASSLVRGSNQPQHF	TGTGCCAGCAGCTTAGTAAGGGGGAGCAATCAGCCCCAGCATTTT
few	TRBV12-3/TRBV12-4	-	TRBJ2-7	CASRPKARQAYGNEQYF	TGTGCCAGCAGACCGAAAGCCCGACAGGCGTACGGGAACGAGCAGTACTTC
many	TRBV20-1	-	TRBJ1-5	CSARDVRVSQPQHF	TGCAGTGCTAGAGATGTCAGGGTGAGCCAGCCCCAGCATTTT
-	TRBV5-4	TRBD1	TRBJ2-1	CASSLTGTGKAAEQFF	TGTGCCAGCAGCCTCACCGGGACAGGGAAGGCCGCTGAGCAGTTCTTC
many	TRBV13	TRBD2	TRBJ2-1	CASSSRLAGGQGSYNEQFF	TGTGCCAGCAGCTCTCGACTAGCGGGAGGGCAGGGCTCCTACAATGAGCAGTTCTTC
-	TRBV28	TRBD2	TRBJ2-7	CASSRLTSGTPYEQYF	TGTGCCAGCAGCCGGTTGACTAGCGGGACGCCCTACGAGCAGTACTTC